The 14 T cell receptor beta chains below were found in one sample sequenced in a study of shared clonotypes between healthy human individuals. Selected positively for CCR7 and CD45RO-negative, naive CD8 cells excluded terminally differentiated effector memory CD45RA+ cells. The method was immunoSEQ multiplex PCR; TCRdb's version includes in-frame clones alone and lacks a portion of them. In the table there are hundreds of thousands of clones, around 96% of which are singletons. The sequenced material came from naive CD8+ T cells sorted from blood. The origin of the receptors is a woman under 40 in good health.

Of note for this clone: The sample holds other DNA sequences that translate to the same CDR3. The CDR3 DNA sequence: TGTGCCAGCAGCGTAGGACTAGCGGAATACAATGAGCAGTTCTTC. This gives the protein CASSVGLAEYNEQFF. V gene TRBV9 combines with J gene TRBJ2-1; 9 bases are shared with TRBD2. Germline values: CDR1 SGDLS, CDR2 YYNGEE. With 0 bases clipped from V and 4 bases from J, the junction kept 2 bases outside the gene matches. CDR3 length: 15 residues.

The chain couples TRBV27 to TRBJ2-2; no reliable D call. Germline loops: CDR1 MNHEY, CDR2 SMNVEV (reference sequence). CDR3 length: 13 residues. Trimming cost V 4 bases and J 5 bases, with 8 bases left between them. Here the CDR3 DNA reads TGTGCCAGCAGTTACAGTTTAACCGGGGAGCTGTTTTTT. Encoded protein: CASSYSLTGELFF.

V and J are TRBV27 and TRBJ1-1; D gene unclear. Germline V lookup: CDR1 MNHEY, CDR2 SMNVEV (reference sequence). Trimming removed 8 bases at V and 0 bases at J, with 10 bases between. The CDR3 runs 13 residues. CDR3 residues: CASGIKLNTEAFF. For the CDR3, the DNA is TGTGCCAGCGGGATAAAACTGAACACTGAAGCTTTCTTT.

On this clone: Compared with germline, one end of the junction differs, possibly owing to a read error. The rearrangement links TRBV2 to TRBJ2-7, with D possibly matching TRBD2 (6 bases). This CDR3 is built from 14 residues. Per germline, CDR1 SNHLY and CDR2 FYNNEI. The CDR3 DNA sequence: TGTGCCAGCAGCGAAGCCGGGACTTACTACGAGCAGTACTTC. Its translation is CASSEAGTYYEQYF.

The chain has TRBV7-9 and TRBJ2-5, with D perhaps matching TRBD1 (6 bases). The germline gives CDR1 SEHNR, CDR2 FQNEAQ (reference sequence). Trimming took 5 bases from V and 11 from J, leaving 18 bases between them. The CDR3 is 13 residues long. CDR3 protein: CASSVQGNWEQYF. In DNA form, the CDR3 reads TGTGCCAGCAGCGTACAGGGAAATTGGGAGCAGTACTTC.

The chain couples TRBV29-1 to TRBJ2-7; TRBD1 is a possible D gene (6 bases). Germline V lookup: CDR1 SQVTM, CDR2 ANQGSEA. Trimming left V 0 bases short and J 3 bases short, with 6 bases between. This CDR3 has 12 amino acids. The chain's CDR3 is CSVEDRGYEQYF. CDR3 in DNA: TGCAGCGTTGAAGACAGGGGCTACGAGCAGTACTTC.

The rearrangement uses TRBV6-1 and TRBJ2-5; 9 nucleotides line up with TRBD1. V trimming: 4 bases; J trimming: 5 bases; junction bases outside the gene matches: 8. Germline-derived CDR1 and CDR2 are MNHNS and SASEGT. The length of the CDR3 is 15 residues. Here the CDR3 DNA reads TGTGCCAGCAGTGGACGGGACAGGGTCTCGGAGACCCAGTACTTC. This translates into CASSGRDRVSETQYF.

This clone was detected only once. Other DNA sequences from this sample encode an identical CDR3 as well. The gene calls are TRBV10-3 and TRBJ2-7; TRBD2 matches at 7 bases. Germline V gene data show CDR1 as ENHRY and CDR2 as SYGVKD. The CDR3 loop spans 13 amino acids. The J segment lost 3 bases and the V segment lost 4 bases, leaving 3 bases of the junction unmatched. CDR3 sequence (DNA): TGTGCCATCAGTGCAGGCGGGAGCTACGAGCAGTACTTC. Its translation is CAISAGGSYEQYF.

The V call is TRBV4-2, the J call TRBJ2-7; TRBD1 matches 9 bases. The CDR3 runs to 14 residues. The ends lost 2 bases at V and 3 bases at J; junction bases unmatched: 2. Germline values: CDR1 LGHNA, CDR2 YNFKEQ. The CDR3 DNA reads TGTGCCAGCAGCCAAACGGGACAGGGCTACGAGCAGTACTTC. It yields the protein CASSQTGQGYEQYF.

The chain combines TRBV27 with TRBJ2-7; 7 nucleotides align to TRBD2. CDR1 MNHEY and CDR2 SMNVEV come from the germline V gene (reference sequence). V gave up 9 bases and J gave up 0 bases; unmatched junction bases: 8. This CDR3 has 14 residues. CDR3 sequence: CASKLGDYSYEQYF. The DNA of the CDR3 is TGTGCCAGTAAGCTCGGGGACTACTCCTACGAGCAGTACTTC.

The chain couples TRBV27 to TRBJ1-1, with no clear D. Trimming took off 3 bases at V and 3 bases at J, with 8 bases between the two ends. CDR3 size: 13 residues. The V gene's germline CDR1 is MNHEY and CDR2 SMNVEV (reference sequence). The CDR3 nucleotides read TGTGCCAGCAGTTTTGGGGTGGACACTGAAGCTTTCTTT. Translated, it gives CASSFGVDTEAFF.

The chain recombines TRBV2 with TRBJ2-6, with D hard to call. V was cut by 0 bases and J by 0 bases, with 21 bases left in between. The CDR3 is made up of 21 amino acids. Germline lookup yields CDR1 SNHLY and CDR2 FYNNEI. The CDR3 DNA reads TGTGCCAGCAGTGAAGCGCTTCTATCGTTCAGGATAGGCTCTGGGGCCAACGTCCTGACTTTC. Protein sequence: CASSEALLSFRIGSGANVLTF.

This clone occurred a few times. The DNA of the CDR3 is TGTGCCAGCAGCCTAGGGGCAGATGGCTCCTACGAGCAGTACTTC. This encodes CASSLGADGSYEQYF. V is TRBV11-2 and J is TRBJ2-7; D is possibly TRBD1 (5 bases). Trimming removed 5 bases at V and 0 bases at J, with 14 bases between. Germline lookup yields CDR1 SGHAT and CDR2 FQNNGV. CDR3 length: 15 amino acids.

The chain uses TRBV28 and TRBJ2-5; D is undetermined. With 6 bases removed from V and 5 bases from J, the gap between germline ends came to 16 bases. The CDR3 totals 14 residues. Germline assignment: CDR1 MDHEN and CDR2 SYDVKM. The CDR3 DNA is TGTGCCAGCAGCAAGGACCCTAGGCATGAGACCCAGTACTTC. Amino acids: CASSKDPRHETQYF.